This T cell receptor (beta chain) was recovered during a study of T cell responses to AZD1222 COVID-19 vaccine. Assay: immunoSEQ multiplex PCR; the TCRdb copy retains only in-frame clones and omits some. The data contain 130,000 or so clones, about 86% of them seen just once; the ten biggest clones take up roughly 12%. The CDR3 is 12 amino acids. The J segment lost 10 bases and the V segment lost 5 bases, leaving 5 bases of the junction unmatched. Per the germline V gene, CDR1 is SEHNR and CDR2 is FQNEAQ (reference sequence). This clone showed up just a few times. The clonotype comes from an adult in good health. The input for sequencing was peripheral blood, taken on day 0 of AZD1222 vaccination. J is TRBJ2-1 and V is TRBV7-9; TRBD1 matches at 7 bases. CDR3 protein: CASSRGGREQFF. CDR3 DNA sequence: TGTGCCAGCAGCAGAGGGGGCCGAGAGCAGTTCTTC.